A single sample gave rise to the 4 T cell receptor beta chains below, sequenced in a study of blood T cell repertoires in COVID-19 (TCRdb year 2020). Libraries were constructed by the immunoSEQ multiplex PCR assay. The source is immuneACCESS, and TCRdb retained only in-frame sequences with V and J called. Part of the clones is not carried over; for the studies checked, unresolved V genes explain less than half of this, and the remainder is unexplained. Across this sample there are more than 150,000 clones, with 65% to 85% seen only once. 15% to 20% of the sample lies in the top ten. The sequenced sample consisted of peripheral blood. These receptors all stem from a man in his fifties or sixties with active or convalescent COVID-19.

The chain links TRBV5-1 to TRBJ2-3, with 8 bases that match TRBD1. The CDR3 loop spans 15 amino acids. With V trimmed by 7 bases and J by 4 bases, 11 bases remained unmatched. The germline gives CDR1 SGHRS, CDR2 YFSETQ. CDR3 in DNA: TGCGCCAGCCGTATCCGGAGCAGGGGGCCAGATACGCAGTATTTT. This sequence encodes CASRIRSRGPDTQYF.

The V and J genes are TRBV7-8 and TRBJ2-7; D perhaps matches TRBD1 (5 bases). Trimming took off 0 bases at V and 6 bases at J, with 12 bases between the two ends. This CDR3 contains 14 residues. CDR1 and CDR2 (germline): SGHVS, FQNEAQ. The CDR3 protein is CASSLAVSGREQYF. The CDR3 DNA sequence: TGTGCCAGCAGCTTAGCGGTTTCAGGGCGCGAGCAGTACTTC.

The J gene is TRBJ2-5, the V gene TRBV10-3; 9 bases map to TRBD2. V gave up 4 bases and J gave up 5 bases; unmatched junction bases: 8. The length of the CDR3 is 15 residues. The germline V gene has CDR1 ENHRY and CDR2 SYGVKD. CDR3 DNA sequence: TGTGCCATCAGTGGGGGACTAGCCGAAGGTGAGACCCAGTACTTC. Residues: CAISGGLAEGETQYF.

The chain employs TRBV7-8 and TRBJ2-5, with a weak D call TRBD1 (6 bases). Looked up from germline, CDR1 is SGHVS and CDR2 is FQNEAQ. V was pared by 5 bases and J by 3 bases, with 16 bases between. The CDR3 extends over 15 amino acids. The CDR3 protein is CASSPRYGGEETQYF. CDR3 sequence (DNA): TGTGCCAGCAGCCCCCGGTATGGGGGCGAAGAGACCCAGTACTTC.